This entry lists 23 T cell receptor beta chains sequenced from one sample in a study of blood T cells in healthy people across ages. Next came a second PCR, run for about 7 to 12 cycles, which used a sample-barcoded 5' primer along with a J-beta primer mix. TCRdb used MiXCR to reprocess the 5' RACE reads, holding one entry per CDR3 protein. The sample has 1.8 million or so distinct CDR3 sequences; approximately 40% are singletons. The sequenced sample consisted of blood. These receptors came from a human donor in good health.

V usage is TRBV29-1 and J usage is TRBJ1-1; D is perhaps TRBD1 (5 bases). This CDR3 has 18 amino acids. Per the germline V gene, CDR1 is SQVTM and CDR2 is ANQGSEA. Deletions cut 8 bases from V and 10 bases from J, with 38 bases between. CDR3 loop: CSPVGGLRYEVNSKRAFF. The CDR3 DNA is TGCAGCCCCGTGGGGGGATTACGGTATGAAGTAAACTCTAAGCGAGCTTTCTTT.

The V and J genes are TRBV12-3 or TRBV12-4 and TRBJ1-5; D is unclear. V shed 4 bases and J shed 7 bases, with 14 bases lying between them. There are 14 residues in the CDR3. The CDR3 nucleotides read TGTGCCAGCAGTTCGGAGGGTGTAGGCCAGCCCCAGCATTTT. Translating gives CASSSEGVGQPQHF.

This clonotype has a handful of counts. The chain couples TRBV7-3 to TRBJ2-7, with 7 bases aligning to TRBD1. This CDR3 is built from 15 residues. V lost 5 bases and J lost 0; bases outside the gene matches: 7. Germline lookup yields CDR1 SGHTA and CDR2 FQGTGA. Here the CDR3 reads CASSRTGTDSYEQYF. As DNA, the CDR3 is TGTGCCAGCAGCCGGACCGGGACAGACTCCTACGAGCAGTACTTC.

This clonotype has only a few counts. The chain recombines TRBV20-1 with TRBJ2-1; 10 bases match TRBD1. The CDR3 extends over 15 amino acids. Trimming at V came to 0 bases and at J to 8 bases, leaving 7 bases not matched to a gene. Germline values: CDR1 DFQATT, CDR2 SNEGSKA (reference sequence). The CDR3 is CSAREGTGALDEQFF. The CDR3 nucleotides are TGCAGTGCTAGAGAGGGGACAGGGGCCTTGGATGAGCAGTTCTTC.

This chain links TRBV28 with TRBJ1-2, with 8 bases identical to TRBD1. CDR3 length equals 17 residues. V shed 3 bases, J shed 8 bases, and the junction held 17 bases outside the gene matches. Germline V gene data show CDR1 as MDHEN and CDR2 as SYDVKM. In DNA form, the CDR3 reads TGTGCCAGCAGTTTCTTTACGCCGGGACAGGAATCTAGCGGCTACACCTTC. It codes for CASSFFTPGQESSGYTF.

V gene TRBV5-1 combines with J gene TRBJ2-2, with 11 bases aligning to TRBD2. The trim removed 1 base at V and 2 bases at J, leaving 7 bases unmatched. Germline CDR1 reads SGHRS; CDR2 reads YFSETQ. CDR3 length: 18 residues. The CDR3 DNA reads TGCGCCAGCAGCTTGTCAATAGCGGGGGGGCCTAACACCGGGGAGCTGTTTTTT. Translation gives CASSLSIAGGPNTGELFF.

This clonotype was observed a few times. In nucleotides, the CDR3 is TGTGCCAGCAGTTTAGCCCCGGGCAGCGGAACTAACTATGGCTACACCTTC. Translating it yields CASSLAPGSGTNYGYTF. The rearrangement uses TRBV12-3 or TRBV12-4 and TRBJ1-2, with D uncertain. V gave up 0 bases and J gave up 0 bases, with 14 bases separating them. The length of the CDR3 is 17 residues.

This clonotype was found many times. This chain connects TRBV7-2 to TRBJ1-2; D not certain. The CDR3 runs to 12 residues. The V end was cut by 8 bases, the J end by 0 bases, with 7 bases between. Germline-derived CDR1 and CDR2 are SGHTA and FQGNSA. This CDR3 is CASGSANYGYTF. The CDR3 DNA is TGTGCCAGCGGCTCGGCTAACTATGGCTACACCTTC.

This clonotype showed up just a few times. This chain joins TRBV5-1 and TRBJ2-5; 9 bases are a match to TRBD2. The J call could be wrong; TRBJ2-1 is a better fit for the DNA end. CDR1 SGHRS and CDR2 YFSETQ come from the germline V gene. This CDR3 comprises 18 residues. This CDR3 is CASSLGVAGATFQETQFF. The CDR3 DNA follows: TGCGCCAGCAGCTTGGGTGTAGCGGGGGCGACTTTCCAAGAGACCCAGTTCTTC.

The J gene is TRBJ2-2, the V gene TRBV12-3 or TRBV12-4; D is possibly TRBD2 (6 bases). Trimming pared 4 bases from V and 16 bases from J, leaving 22 bases between. CDR3 length equals 14 residues. The CDR3: CASSSSGGAGEEFF. CDR3 DNA sequence: TGTGCCAGCAGTTCTAGTGGGGGTGCCGGGGAGGAGTTTTTT.

This chain links TRBV4-1 with TRBJ2-3; unclear D gene. V lost 3 bases, J lost 0 bases, and 10 bases lay in between. In germline, CDR1 is MGHRA, CDR2 YSYEKL. The CDR3 is 15 amino acids. The CDR3 here is CASSQIHLSTDTQYF. The CDR3 DNA is TGCGCCAGCAGCCAGATCCACCTTAGCACAGATACGCAGTATTTT.

This clonotype has a single count. A much larger clone differs by one base, so this may be a read error. CDR3 loop: CSAREDYDYTF. The CDR3 region has the DNA TGCAGTGCTAGAGAGGACTATGACTACACCTTC. The V call is TRBV20-1, the J call TRBJ1-2; D is undetermined. CDR1 and CDR2 from the germline V gene are DFQATT and SNEGSKA (reference sequence). This CDR3 contains 11 residues.

The chain recombines TRBV28 with TRBJ2-2; 9 nucleotides match TRBD1. With 6 bases clipped from V and 5 bases from J, the junction kept 19 bases outside the gene matches. The CDR3 has 19 residues. Germline-derived CDR1 and CDR2 are MDHEN and SYDVKM. The CDR3 is CASSSSARPGQGRTGELFF. CDR3 coding DNA: TGTGCCAGCAGCTCGAGTGCCCGACCGGGACAGGGTCGGACCGGGGAGCTGTTTTTT.

J is TRBJ2-3 and V is TRBV29-1; D remains unclear. Trimming removed 3 bases from V and 3 bases from J, with 13 bases in between. This CDR3 is 14 amino acids long. Germline V gene lookup returns CDR1 SQVTM and CDR2 ANQGSEA. CDR3 loop: CSVEGDPRTDTQYF. The DNA for the CDR3 is TGCAGCGTTGAGGGTGACCCACGGACAGATACGCAGTATTTT.

This clonotype was seen more than once but under ten times. The chain links TRBV7-9 to TRBJ1-2; weak D call: TRBD1 (5 bases). Trimming took off 1 base at V and 4 bases at J, with 10 bases between the two ends. The CDR3 is made up of 14 amino acids. In germline, CDR1 is SEHNR, CDR2 FQNEAQ (reference sequence). CDR3 in amino acids: CASSLEQASYGYTF. CDR3 nucleotides: TGTGCCAGCAGCTTAGAACAGGCGAGCTATGGCTACACCTTC.

This chain connects TRBV29-1 to TRBJ1-3, with D perhaps matching TRBD1 (5 bases). Trimming took off 2 bases at V and 9 bases at J, with 8 bases between the two ends. Germline V gene lookup returns CDR1 SQVTM and CDR2 ANQGSEA. This CDR3 is 11 amino acids long. CDR3 in amino acids: CSVERGGTIYF. CDR3 sequence (DNA): TGCAGCGTTGAAAGGGGAGGCACCATATATTTT. The whole variable domain, remainder taken from reference TRBV29-1 and TRBJ1-3, is SAVISQKPSRDICQRGTSLTIQCQVDSQVTMMFWYRQQPGQSLTLIATANQGSEATYESGFVIDKFPISRPNLTFSTLTVSNMSPEDSSIYLCSVERGGTIYFGEGSWLTVV.

V gene TRBV7-2 combines with J gene TRBJ2-3, with 13 positions matching TRBD2. This CDR3 has 18 residues. Germline V CDR1 and CDR2: SGHTA, FQGNSA. V lost 3 bases to trimming and J lost 0 bases; unmatched junction nucleotides: 6. The CDR3 reads CASSFGLAGVPSTDTQYF. The CDR3 nucleotides read TGTGCCAGCAGCTTCGGACTAGCGGGGGTCCCTAGCACAGATACGCAGTATTTT. Full variable domain (remainder filled in from reference TRBV7-2 and TRBJ2-3): GAGVSQSPSNKVTEKGKDVELRCDPISGHTALYWYRQSLGQGLEFLIYFQGNSAPDKSGLPSDRFSAERTGGSVSTLTIQRTQQEDSAVYLCASSFGLAGVPSTDTQYFGPGTRLTVL.

This chain uses TRBV19 with TRBJ2-3; 7 positions agree with TRBD1. CDR1 is LNHDA and CDR2 is SQIVND in the germline V gene (reference sequence). This CDR3 contains 14 residues. Losses at the gene ends were 3 bases for V and 5 bases for J; bases not matched to a gene: 5. In DNA form, the CDR3 reads TGTGCCAGTAGTATTTCACAGGGGAGAGATACGCAGTATTTT. Translating gives CASSISQGRDTQYF.

This clonotype was picked up a small number of times. The gene calls are TRBV3-1 and TRBJ2-3; the D gene is possibly TRBD2 (6 bases). CDR3 length: 15 amino acids. Germline CDR1 is LGHDT and CDR2 is YNNKEL (reference sequence). V gave up 1 base and J gave up 3 bases, with 11 bases separating them. CDR3 coding DNA: TGTGCCAGCAGCCAAGCGCGGGGCGCTACAGATACGCAGTATTTT. This gives the protein CASSQARGATDTQYF.

This chain uses TRBV12-3 or TRBV12-4 with TRBJ2-7; D unclear. The V end lost 4 bases, the J end lost 0 bases, and 16 bases lay between the germline ends. This CDR3 region has 16 residues. The CDR3 DNA is TGTGCCAGCAGTTCCGGTAACCAAGCCCTCTCCTACGAGCAGTACTTC. This gives the protein CASSSGNQALSYEQYF.

The chain couples TRBV7-2 to TRBJ2-5; 8 bases fit TRBD1. The end of the DNA fits TRBJ2-7 better, so the J call may be wrong. CDR1 and CDR2 from the germline V gene are SGHTA and FQGNSA. This CDR3 region has 16 residues. The CDR3 nucleotides are TGTGCCAGCAGCTTGCGGACAGGGTTTTTGGCCTACGAGCAGTACTTC. Amino acid sequence: CASSLRTGFLAYEQYF.

This chain uses TRBV5-5 with TRBJ2-1; tentative D call: TRBD2 (6 bases). Looked up from germline, CDR1 is SGHKS and CDR2 is YYEKEE (reference sequence). V was shortened by 3 bases and J by 4 bases, with 11 bases between the two germline ends. CDR3 size: 14 residues. As DNA, the CDR3 is TGTGCCAGCAGCTACCGGGACTTATACAATGAGCAGTTCTTC. Amino acids: CASSYRDLYNEQFF.

The gene calls are TRBV29-1 and TRBJ2-5; D gene ambiguous. From germline, CDR1 is SQVTM and CDR2 ANQGSEA. Trimming removed 4 bases at V and 5 bases at J, with 17 bases between. The CDR3 is 14 residues long. CDR3 coding DNA: TGCAGCGTTGGCCGGCTCCCGGGCACGGAGACCCAGTACTTC. Protein: CSVGRLPGTETQYF. The full variable domain, completed using reference TRBV29-1 and TRBJ2-5, is SAVISQKPSRDICQRGTSLTIQCQVDSQVTMMFWYRQQPGQSLTLIATANQGSEATYESGFVIDKFPISRPNLTFSTLTVSNMSPEDSSIYLCSVGRLPGTETQYFGPGTRLLVL.